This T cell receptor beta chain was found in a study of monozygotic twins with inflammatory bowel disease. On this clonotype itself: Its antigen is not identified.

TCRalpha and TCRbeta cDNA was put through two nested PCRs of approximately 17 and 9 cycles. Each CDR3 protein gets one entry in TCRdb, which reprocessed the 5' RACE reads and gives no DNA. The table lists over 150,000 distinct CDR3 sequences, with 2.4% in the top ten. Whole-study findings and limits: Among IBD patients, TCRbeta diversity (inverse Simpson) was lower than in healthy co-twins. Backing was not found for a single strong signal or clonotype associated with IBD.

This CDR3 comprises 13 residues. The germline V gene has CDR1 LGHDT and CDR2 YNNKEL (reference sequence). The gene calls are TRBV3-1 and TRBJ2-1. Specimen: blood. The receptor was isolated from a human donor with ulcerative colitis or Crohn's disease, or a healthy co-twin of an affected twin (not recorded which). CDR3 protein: CASSQDIYNEQFF.